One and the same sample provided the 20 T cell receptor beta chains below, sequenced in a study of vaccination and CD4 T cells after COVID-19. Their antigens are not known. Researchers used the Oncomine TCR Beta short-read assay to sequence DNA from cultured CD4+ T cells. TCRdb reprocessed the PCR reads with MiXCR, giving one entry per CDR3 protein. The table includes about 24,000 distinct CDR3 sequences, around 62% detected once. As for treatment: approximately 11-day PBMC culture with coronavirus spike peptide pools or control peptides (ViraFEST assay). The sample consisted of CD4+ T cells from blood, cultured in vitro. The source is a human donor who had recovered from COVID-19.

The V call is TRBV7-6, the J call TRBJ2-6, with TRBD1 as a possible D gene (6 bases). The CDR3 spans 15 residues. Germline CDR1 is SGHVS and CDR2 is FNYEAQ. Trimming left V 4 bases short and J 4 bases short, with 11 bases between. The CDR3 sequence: CASSSTGSGANVLTF. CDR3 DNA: TGTGCCAGCAGCTCTACAGGGTCCGGGGCCAACGTCCTGACTTTC.

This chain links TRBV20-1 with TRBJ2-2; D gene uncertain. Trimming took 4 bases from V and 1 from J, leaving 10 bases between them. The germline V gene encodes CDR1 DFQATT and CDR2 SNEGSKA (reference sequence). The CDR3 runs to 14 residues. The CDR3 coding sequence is TGCAGTGCTAAGGGCTGGGGGAACACCGGGGAGCTGTTTTTT. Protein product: CSAKGWGNTGELFF.

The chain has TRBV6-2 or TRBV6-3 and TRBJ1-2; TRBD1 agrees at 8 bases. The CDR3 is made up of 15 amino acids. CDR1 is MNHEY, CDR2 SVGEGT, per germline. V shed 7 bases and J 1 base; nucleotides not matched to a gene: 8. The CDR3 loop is CASNGRGHLNYGYTF. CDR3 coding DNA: TGTGCCAGCAACGGCAGGGGGCATCTTAACTATGGCTACACCTTC.

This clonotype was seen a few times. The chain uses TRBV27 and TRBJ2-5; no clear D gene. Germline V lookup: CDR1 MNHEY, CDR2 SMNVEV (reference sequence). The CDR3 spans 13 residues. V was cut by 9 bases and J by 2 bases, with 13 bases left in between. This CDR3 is CARGLYYQETQYF. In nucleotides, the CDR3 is TGTGCCAGAGGGCTCTACTATCAAGAGACCCAGTACTTC.

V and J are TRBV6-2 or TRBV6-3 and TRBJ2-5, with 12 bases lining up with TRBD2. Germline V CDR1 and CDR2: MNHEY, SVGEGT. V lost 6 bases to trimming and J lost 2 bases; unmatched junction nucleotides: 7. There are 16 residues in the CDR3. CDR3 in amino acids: CASSWTSGTLQETQYF. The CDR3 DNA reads TGTGCCAGCAGCTGGACTAGCGGGACATTACAAGAGACCCAGTACTTC.

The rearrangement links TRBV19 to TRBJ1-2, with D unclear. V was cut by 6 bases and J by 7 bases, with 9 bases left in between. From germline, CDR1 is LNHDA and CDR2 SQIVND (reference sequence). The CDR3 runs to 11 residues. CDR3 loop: CASSINTGYTF. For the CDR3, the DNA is TGTGCCAGTAGCATTAACACTGGCTACACCTTC.

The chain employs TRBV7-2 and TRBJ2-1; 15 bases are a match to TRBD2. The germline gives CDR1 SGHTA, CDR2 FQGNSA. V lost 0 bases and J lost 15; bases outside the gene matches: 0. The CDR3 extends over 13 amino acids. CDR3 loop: CASSLAGLAGGFF. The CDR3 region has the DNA TGTGCCAGCAGCTTAGCGGGACTAGCGGGAGGGTTCTTC.

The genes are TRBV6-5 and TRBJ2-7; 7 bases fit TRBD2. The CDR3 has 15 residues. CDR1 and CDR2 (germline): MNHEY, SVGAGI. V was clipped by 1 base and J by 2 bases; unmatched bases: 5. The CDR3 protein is CASSYWGGPAYEQYF. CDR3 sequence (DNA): TGTGCCAGCAGTTACTGGGGGGGACCAGCCTACGAGCAGTACTTC.

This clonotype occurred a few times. CDR3 in amino acids: CASSVLPGQGVEQYF. The CDR3 bases are TGTGCCAGCAGTGTCCTGCCAGGACAGGGGGTCGAGCAGTACTTC. The chain employs TRBV2 and TRBJ2-7; 10 nucleotides match TRBD1. The V gene end was trimmed by 4 bases and the J gene end by 6 bases; junction bases not matched to a gene: 9. The germline CDR1 and CDR2 sequences are SNHLY and FYNNEI. The CDR3 consists of 15 residues.

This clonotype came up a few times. The CDR3 region has the DNA TGTGCCAGCGCGAACAGGGGGGGATCTGGAGAGACCCAGTACTTC. It is translated as CASANRGGSGETQYF. The gene calls are TRBV28 and TRBJ2-5; weak D call: TRBD1 (8 bases). Deletions cut 8 bases from V and 4 bases from J, with 20 bases between. The CDR3 covers 15 residues. Looked up from germline, CDR1 is MDHEN and CDR2 is SYDVKM.

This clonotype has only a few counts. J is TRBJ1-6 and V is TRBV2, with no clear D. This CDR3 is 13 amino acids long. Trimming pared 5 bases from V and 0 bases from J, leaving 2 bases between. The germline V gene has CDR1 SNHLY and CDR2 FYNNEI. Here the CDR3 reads CASSISYNSPLHF. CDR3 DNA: TGTGCCAGCAGTATCTCCTATAATTCACCCCTCCACTTT.

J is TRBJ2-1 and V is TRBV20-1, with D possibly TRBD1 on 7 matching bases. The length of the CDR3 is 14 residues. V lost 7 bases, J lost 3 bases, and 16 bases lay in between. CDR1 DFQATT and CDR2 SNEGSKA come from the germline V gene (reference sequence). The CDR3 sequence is CSGRSGGLYNEQFF. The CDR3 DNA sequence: TGCAGTGGAAGGTCAGGGGGGCTCTACAATGAGCAGTTCTTC.

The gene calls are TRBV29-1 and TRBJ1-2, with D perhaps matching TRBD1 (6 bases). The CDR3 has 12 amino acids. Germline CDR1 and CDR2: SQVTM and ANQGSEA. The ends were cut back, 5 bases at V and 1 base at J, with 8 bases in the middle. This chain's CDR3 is CSVQDSNYGYTF. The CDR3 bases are TGCAGCGTTCAGGACAGTAACTATGGCTACACCTTC.

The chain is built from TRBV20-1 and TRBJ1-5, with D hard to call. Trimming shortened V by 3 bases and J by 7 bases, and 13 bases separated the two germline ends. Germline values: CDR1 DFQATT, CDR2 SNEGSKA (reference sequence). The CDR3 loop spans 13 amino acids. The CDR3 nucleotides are TGCAGTGCTAGTCGTTACGTGAACCAGCCCCAGCATTTT. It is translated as CSASRYVNQPQHF.

The CDR3 is CASRDLGLAGVETQYF. The CDR3 DNA follows: TGTGCCAGCAGAGACCTAGGACTAGCGGGAGTAGAGACCCAGTACTTC. The V and J genes are TRBV2 and TRBJ2-5, with 13 bases fitting TRBD2. V gave up 6 bases and J gave up 4 bases; unmatched junction bases: 8. The germline CDR1 and CDR2 sequences are SNHLY and FYNNEI. The CDR3 sequence is 16 residues long.

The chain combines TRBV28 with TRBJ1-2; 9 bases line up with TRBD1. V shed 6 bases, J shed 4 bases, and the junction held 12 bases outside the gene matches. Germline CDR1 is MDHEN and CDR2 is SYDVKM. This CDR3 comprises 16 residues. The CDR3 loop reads CASRTGGAGSGYGYTF. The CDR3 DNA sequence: TGTGCCAGCAGAACAGGGGGCGCTGGATCCGGCTATGGCTACACCTTC.

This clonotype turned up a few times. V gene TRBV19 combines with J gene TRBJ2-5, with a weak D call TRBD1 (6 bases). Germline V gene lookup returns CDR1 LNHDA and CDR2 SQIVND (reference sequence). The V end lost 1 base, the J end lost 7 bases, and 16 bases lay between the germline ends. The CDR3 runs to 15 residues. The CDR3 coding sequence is TGTGCCAGTAGTATAGCCCCTGAGGGGGTTGGGACCCAGTACTTC. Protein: CASSIAPEGVGTQYF.

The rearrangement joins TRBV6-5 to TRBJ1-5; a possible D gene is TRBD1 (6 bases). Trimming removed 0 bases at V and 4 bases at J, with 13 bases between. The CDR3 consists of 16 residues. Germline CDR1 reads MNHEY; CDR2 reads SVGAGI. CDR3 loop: CASSYSGGARNQPQHF. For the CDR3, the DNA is TGTGCCAGCAGTTACTCAGGGGGGGCCCGAAATCAGCCCCAGCATTTT.

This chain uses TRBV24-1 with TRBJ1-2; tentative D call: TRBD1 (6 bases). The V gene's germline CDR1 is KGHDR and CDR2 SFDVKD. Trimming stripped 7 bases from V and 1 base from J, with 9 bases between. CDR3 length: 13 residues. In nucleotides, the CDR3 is TGTGCCACCAGCCCGGACAGTAACTATGGCTACACCTTC. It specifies CATSPDSNYGYTF.

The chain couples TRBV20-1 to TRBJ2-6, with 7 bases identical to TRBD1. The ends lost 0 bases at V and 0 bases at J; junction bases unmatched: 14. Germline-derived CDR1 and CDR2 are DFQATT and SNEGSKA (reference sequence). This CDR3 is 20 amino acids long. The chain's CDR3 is CSARERTRDRIISGANVLTF. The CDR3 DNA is TGCAGTGCTAGAGAGAGGACCCGGGACAGAATAATCTCTGGGGCCAACGTCCTGACTTTC.